These 15 T cell receptor beta chains share one sample of origin, sequenced in a study of T cell responses to AZD1222 COVID-19 vaccine. Sequenced by immunoSEQ multiplex PCR; TCRdb stores in-frame clones only, minus some. The repertoire holds 140,000 or so clones, with roughly nine tenths as singletons. Source: peripheral blood, taken 28 days after the second dose of the MenACWY control vaccine. The receptor set was obtained from an adult who received the MenACWY meningococcal vaccine as a control.

CDR3 in DNA: TGCGCCAGCAGCTTGGGGCCTTCGACAGGGACCTACGAGCAGTACTTC. It yields the protein CASSLGPSTGTYEQYF. The chain employs TRBV5-1 and TRBJ2-7; 7 bases agree with TRBD1. V lost 0 bases, J lost 2 bases, and 8 bases stayed unmatched. CDR3 length equals 16 residues. CDR1 is SGHRS, CDR2 YFSETQ, per germline.

V is TRBV10-3 and J is TRBJ2-1; TRBD2 might be the D (5 bases). Trimming took off 2 bases at V and 6 bases at J, with 14 bases between the two ends. Germline loops: CDR1 ENHRY, CDR2 SYGVKD. The CDR3 contains 15 residues. The CDR3 DNA reads as TGTGCCATCAGTGAGGAGGGCTTTCAAGTCAATGAGCAGTTCTTC. This translates into CAISEEGFQVNEQFF.

The V call is TRBV18, the J call TRBJ2-5; TRBD2 might be the D (5 bases). Germline loops: CDR1 KGHSH, CDR2 LQKENI. The V gene lost 3 bases and the J gene lost 3 bases, with 11 bases spanning the gap. The CDR3 runs 14 residues. The CDR3 region has the DNA TGTGCCAGCTCACCTACCGGGGTTGAAGAGACCCAGTACTTC. Amino acids: CASSPTGVEETQYF.

The V call is TRBV4-3, the J call TRBJ2-6, with TRBD1 matching 8 bases. The CDR3 extends over 17 amino acids. After removal of 0 bases from V and 6 bases from J, the junction contained 7 bases not matched to a gene. The germline CDR1 and CDR2 sequences are LGHNA and YSLEER. CDR3 bases: TGCGCCAGCAGCCAAGATCGGCCAGGGGGCATGGCCAACGTCCTGACTTTC. This translates into CASSQDRPGGMANVLTF.

This rearrangement joins TRBV5-4 to TRBJ1-2; D unresolved. V was shortened by 0 bases and J by 8 bases, with 8 bases between the two germline ends. The CDR3 covers 12 residues. The germline V gene has CDR1 SGHNT and CDR2 YYREEE (reference sequence). DNA of the CDR3: TGTGCCAGCAGCTTGGGCGGCTGGGGCTACACCTTC. It specifies CASSLGGWGYTF. The variable domain in full, with the rest retrieved from reference TRBV5-4 and TRBJ1-2, is ETGVTQSPTHLIKTRGQQVTLRCSSQSGHNTVSWYQQALGQGPQFIFQYYREEENGRGNFPPRFSGLQFPNYSSELNVNALELDDSALYLCASSLGGWGYTFGSGTRLTVV.

This chain connects TRBV28 to TRBJ1-1; 8 nucleotides align to TRBD1. V shed 5 bases, J shed 1 base, and the junction held 6 bases outside the gene matches. CDR1 is MDHEN and CDR2 is SYDVKM in the germline V gene. This CDR3 is built from 15 residues. The CDR3 bases are TGTGCCAGCAGTCCGGACAGGGCTTGGAACACTGAAGCTTTCTTT. As protein: CASSPDRAWNTEAFF.

V gene TRBV30 combines with J gene TRBJ1-1; D is uncertain. The CDR3 consists of 12 residues. Germline V gene sequence: CDR1 GTSNPN, CDR2 SVGIG (reference sequence). V was cut by 4 bases and J by 1 base, with 7 bases left in between. The CDR3 DNA reads TGTGCCTGGAATGGGCAGAACACTGAAGCTTTCTTT. It yields the protein CAWNGQNTEAFF. The full variable domain, completed using reference TRBV30 and TRBJ1-1, is SQTIHQWPATLVQPVGSPLSLECTVEGTSNPNLYWYRQAAGRGLQLLFYSVGIGQISSEVPQNLSASRPQDRQFILSSKKLLLSDSGFYLCAWNGQNTEAFFGQGTRLTVV.

This chain connects TRBV19 to TRBJ1-4; 9 bases agree with TRBD1. V lost 9 bases to trimming and J lost 3 bases; unmatched junction nucleotides: 8. Per germline, CDR1 LNHDA and CDR2 SQIVND (reference sequence). The CDR3 consists of 15 residues. CDR3 bases: TGTGCCAGCCGAACGGGACAGGGACCTAATGAAAAACTGTTTTTT. This encodes CASRTGQGPNEKLFF.

The rearrangement uses TRBV11-1 and TRBJ1-3; D is ambiguous. Germline lookup yields CDR1 SGHAT and CDR2 FQDESV (reference sequence). There are 15 residues in the CDR3. Trimming stripped 7 bases from V and 0 bases from J, with 13 bases between. Here the CDR3 reads CASTLNGVSGNTIYF. The CDR3 DNA sequence: TGTGCCAGCACCCTGAATGGAGTCTCTGGAAACACCATATATTTT.

The chain has TRBV11-2 and TRBJ2-3; D is undetermined. The CDR3 spans 17 residues. Trimming pared 1 base from V and 4 bases from J, leaving 18 bases between. CDR1 is SGHAT, CDR2 FQNNGV, per germline. The CDR3 DNA follows: TGTGCCAGCAGCTTAGTTTCTAGTAGGAAGGATTCAGATACGCAGTATTTT. Its protein product is CASSLVSSRKDSDTQYF. Full variable domain (outside the CDR3, taken from reference TRBV11-2 and TRBJ2-3): EAGVAQSPRYKIIEKRQSVAFWCNPISGHATLYWYQQILGQGPKLLIQFQNNGVVDDSQLPKDRFSAERLKGVDSTLKIQPAKLEDSAVYLCASSLVSSRKDSDTQYFGPGTRLTVL.

This CDR3 reads CASKGEANTEAFF. For the CDR3, the DNA is TGTGCCAGCAAGGGTGAGGCGAACACTGAAGCTTTCTTT. The chain employs TRBV2 and TRBJ1-1; D unclear. The germline V gene encodes CDR1 SNHLY and CDR2 FYNNEI. The CDR3 runs to 13 residues. Trimming cost V 7 bases and J 1 base, with 10 bases left between them.

About this clone itself: Additional DNA sequences in this sample encode the identical CDR3. The rearrangement uses TRBV18 and TRBJ2-5; no reliable D call. CDR1 and CDR2 from the germline V gene are KGHSH and LQKENI. This CDR3 spans 11 amino acids. V was clipped by 1 base and J by 3 bases, with 0 bases between them. The CDR3 region is CASSPQETQYF. The CDR3 DNA is TGTGCCAGCTCACCACAAGAGACCCAGTACTTC.

The chain carries TRBV11-2 and TRBJ2-3; 7 nucleotides match TRBD1. Per the germline V gene, CDR1 is SGHAT and CDR2 is FQNNGV. The CDR3 totals 14 residues. Trimming at V came to 5 bases and at J to 4 bases, leaving 6 bases not matched to a gene. In DNA form, the CDR3 reads TGTGCCAGCAGCCCAACAGGGGCGGCAGATACGCAGTATTTT. This sequence encodes CASSPTGAADTQYF.

The V and J genes are TRBV10-1 and TRBJ2-1; TRBD1 matches at 11 bases. CDR1 and CDR2 (germline): WNHNN, SYGVQD (reference sequence). The length of the CDR3 is 15 residues. Trimming took 2 bases from V and 4 from J; bases not matched to a gene: 1. The CDR3 DNA reads TGCGCCAGCAGTGAGGGGACAGGGGGGTACAATGAGCAGTTCTTC. It codes for CASSEGTGGYNEQFF.

This clone has only one observation. This chain connects TRBV30 to TRBJ1-4; TRBD1 might be the D (5 bases). CDR3 length: 14 amino acids. The V and J ends lost 0 bases and 8 bases respectively, with 13 bases between them. Germline V gene lookup returns CDR1 GTSNPN and CDR2 SVGIG (reference sequence). The CDR3 coding sequence is TGTGCCTGGAGTGTCCCGACAGAGAGAGAAAAACTGTTTTTT. Residues: CAWSVPTEREKLFF.